Listed below are T cell receptor beta chains from one sample, sequenced in a study of blood T cell repertoires in COVID-19. Some clones are missing from TCRdb's copy, which holds only in-frame ones; the method was immunoSEQ multiplex PCR. The table has approximately 380,000 clones, 88% seen once. Sequencing was done on a sample of PBMCs or T cells enriched from blood (not recorded which). The receptors shown here come from a young woman who had recovered from COVID-19. CDR3s include the opening cysteine and the closing phenylalanine or tryptophan. A D gene is named only where the DNA matches it firmly. A row's size may be missing; if present it is once, few, many or a size class.

d_call,clone_size,j_call,v_call,cdr3_nt,cdr3_aa
-,few,TRBJ1-1,TRBV5-1,TGCGCCAGCAGAGGGACAATGAACACTGAAGCTTTCTTT,CASRGTMNTEAFF
TRBD1,-,TRBJ2-7,TRBV7-9,TGTGCCAGCAGCTTAGGTTCAGTGGGGGACAGCTACGAGCAGTACTTC,CASSLGSVGDSYEQYF
TRBD1,-,TRBJ2-1,TRBV9,TGTGCCAGCAGCTGGGGGACAGACTCCTACAATGAGCAGTTCTTC,CASSWGTDSYNEQFF
-,-,TRBJ1-5,TRBV19,TGTGCCAGTAGTATAAGACAGATGAATCAGCCCCAGCATTTT,CASSIRQMNQPQHF
-,once,TRBJ1-4,TRBV6-5,TGTGCCAGCAGTTCCCAGGGTAGAGAAAAACTGTTTTTT,CASSSQGREKLFF
TRBD1,-,TRBJ2-7,TRBV7-2,TGTGCCAGCAGCTTAGAGGTCTTGGGACAGGGATTCAAGGAGCAGTACTTC,CASSLEVLGQGFKEQYF
-,-,TRBJ1-1,TRBV7-9,TGTGCCAGCAGCTTAGCGCTGACACTTGAAGCTTTCTTT,CASSLALTLEAFF
TRBD1,-,TRBJ2-7,TRBV11-2,TGTGCCAGCAGCCCCACAGGGGTCCACGAGCAGTACTTC,CASSPTGVHEQYF
-,-,TRBJ2-7,TRBV6-5,TGTGCCAGCAGACCAGACAGGCTTATGACCTACGAGCAGTACTTC,CASRPDRLMTYEQYF
-,few,TRBJ1-1,TRBV11-2,TGTGCCAGCAGGGTACCTGGGGCTATGGCTTTCTTT,CASRVPGAMAFF
-,few,TRBJ2-1,TRBV7-2,TGTGCCAGCAGCTCAACGGCCGGGACTTCCAATGAGCAGTTCTTC,CASSSTAGTSNEQFF
-,once,TRBJ2-7,TRBV3-1/TRBV3-2,TGTGCCAGCAGCCAGGCCCTGACAGTCTCCCACGAGCAGTACTTC,CASSQALTVSHEQYF
TRBD2,-,TRBJ2-1,TRBV7-2,TGTGCCAGCAGCTTAGGAGGTAGCGGGGGGTCTAACAATGAGCAGTTCTTC,CASSLGGSGGSNNEQFF
TRBD1,-,TRBJ2-1,TRBV18,TGTGCCAGCTCACCGACCGGGACAGGGGGCAATGAGCAGTTCTTC,CASSPTGTGGNEQFF
TRBD1,few,TRBJ1-1,TRBV5-1,TGCGCCAGCAGCAAGGACAGGGCCGACACTGAAGCTTTCTTT,CASSKDRADTEAFF
-,-,TRBJ2-3,TRBV19,TGTGCCAGTAGTCCCCGACTAGTAGTCACAGATACGCAGTATTTT,CASSPRLVVTDTQYF
TRBD2,-,TRBJ2-5,TRBV6-5,TGTGCCAGCAGATCCAGCGGGGGGGCGCAAGAGACCCAGTACTTC,CASRSSGGAQETQYF
-,-,TRBJ2-5,TRBV27,TGTGCCAGCGGGGGCATCATAGGAGAGACCCAGTACTTC,CASGGIIGETQYF
TRBD1,-,TRBJ2-7,TRBV28,TGTGCCAGCAGTTTACCAGGGGGAAAAGGGTACGAGCAGTACTTC,CASSLPGGKGYEQYF
TRBD1,-,TRBJ2-7,TRBV11-2,TGTGCCAGCAGGGGGTCGGCAGGGGGCTACGAGCAGTACTTC,CASRGSAGGYEQYF
TRBD2,-,TRBJ2-3,TRBV7-7,TGTGCTAGCAGCTTAGAAGTAGCGGGGGGGCCGGGAGACACAGATACGCAGTATTTT,CASSLEVAGGPGDTDTQYF
-,-,TRBJ1-3,TRBV5-5,TGTGCCAGCAGCGTCGGGGGTTTCTCTGGAAACACCATATATTTT,CASSVGGFSGNTIYF
-,-,TRBJ1-1,TRBV18,TGTGCCAGCTCACCTGGCAGGGGGAACACTGAAGCTTTCTTT,CASSPGRGNTEAFF
-,once,TRBJ1-1,TRBV6-6,TGTGCCAGCAGTTACCCAGCGGTGAACACTGAAGCTTTCTTT,CASSYPAVNTEAFF
-,-,TRBJ1-2,TRBV30,TGTGCCTGGATGGAGAGGGCTCCCTATGGCTACACCTTC,CAWMERAPYGYTF
TRBD2,-,TRBJ2-3,TRBV3-1/TRBV3-2,TGTGCCAGCAGCCAACCGTCTTCTAGCGGGGGGAAAAGTACGCAGTATTTT,CASSQPSSSGGKSTQYF
TRBD2,-,TRBJ2-1,TRBV7-6,TGTGCCAGCAGCTTAGCGTTGGGGACTAGCGGTTACAATGAGCAGTTCTTC,CASSLALGTSGYNEQFF
-,-,TRBJ2-7,TRBV5-5,TGTGCCAGCAGCCCTGGCATGCTATCCCCTAGGAGGTTC,CASSPGMLSPRRF
TRBD1,once,TRBJ1-5,TRBV28,TGTGCCAGCAGGACAGGGGGGATCAATCAGCCCCAGCATTTT,CASRTGGINQPQHF
TRBD1,-,TRBJ1-4,TRBV28,TGTGCCAGCTGCACAGGGGGGGAAAAACTGTTTTTT,CASCTGGEKLFF
-,-,TRBJ1-5,TRBV19,TGTGCCAGTAGCCTAGTCAACCTAGGGGATCAGCCCCAGCATTTT,CASSLVNLGDQPQHF
-,-,TRBJ2-7,TRBV4-3,TGCGCCAGCAGCCAAGATTTGGACGGGGACCCGGGGGACTTC,CASSQDLDGDPGDF
TRBD1,-,TRBJ1-1,TRBV24-1,TGTGCCACCAGTGACGGGGGGGGACAGGGGGCCGTCACTGAAGCTTTCTTT,CATSDGGGQGAVTEAFF
TRBD2,-,TRBJ2-2,TRBV2,TGTGCCACTAGCGGGGGGATCAGCACCGGGGAGCTGTTTTTT,CATSGGISTGELFF
-,-,TRBJ1-2,TRBV6-5,TGTGCCAGCAGGACAACTGAACGAAACTATGGCTACACCTTC,CASRTTERNYGYTF
-,-,TRBJ2-5,TRBV5-8,TGTGCCAGCAGCTTGCAGGGGCCGGTCGAGACCCAGTACTTC,CASSLQGPVETQYF
TRBD1,-,TRBJ1-4,TRBV28,TGTGCCAGCAGAACAGGGGGCGCAGAAAAACTGTTTTTT,CASRTGGAEKLFF
-,-,TRBJ1-5,TRBV24-1,TGTGCCACCTTACGGGATCAGCCCCAGCATTTT,CATLRDQPQHF
TRBD1,-,TRBJ1-3,TRBV9,TGTGCCAGCAGCGTAGGCCAGGGGGCTGGAAACACCATATATTTT,CASSVGQGAGNTIYF
-,few,TRBJ2-7,TRBV30,TGTGCCTGGAGTGAGACAGGCTACGAGCAGTACTTC,CAWSETGYEQYF
-,-,TRBJ1-6,TRBV30,TGTGCCTGGAGGCGCAGGGAAAATTCACCCCTCCACTTT,CAWRRRENSPLHF
-,-,TRBJ1-6,TRBV5-5,TGTGCCAGCAGCTTGGACAGCTATAATTCACCCCTCCACTTT,CASSLDSYNSPLHF
TRBD1,-,TRBJ1-6,TRBV27,TGTGCCAGCAGTAAGGACAGGGGCTATAATTCACCCCTCCACTTT,CASSKDRGYNSPLHF
-,-,TRBJ2-4,TRBV3-1/TRBV3-2,TGTGCCAGCAGCCAAGTACAGACGTTTAAAAACATTCAGTACTTC,CASSQVQTFKNIQYF
-,-,TRBJ1-1,TRBV5-4,TGTGCCAGCAGCGTCGGCACTGAAGCTTTCTTT,CASSVGTEAFF
TRBD1,-,TRBJ1-6,TRBV10-3,TGTGCCACCTTAACTGACAGGGTTGGTAATTCACCCCTCCACTTT,CATLTDRVGNSPLHF
TRBD1,-,TRBJ2-7,TRBV4-3,TGCGCCAGCAGCCAGGCGGACAGGGACTACGAGCAGTACTTC,CASSQADRDYEQYF